Each of the 31 T cell receptor beta chains below was sequenced from the same sample in a study of T cell responses to AZD1222 COVID-19 vaccine. Generated by immunoSEQ multiplex PCR, the TCRdb table keeps only in-frame clones and is missing some. The sample shows about 150,000 clones, 90% to 95% of them seen only once. Specimen: peripheral blood, collected on day 0 of AZD1222 vaccination. Receptors originate from an adult in good health.

This clone turned up a few times. The V call is TRBV6-5, the J call TRBJ1-6; 7 nucleotides line up with TRBD1. Germline assignment: CDR1 MNHEY and CDR2 SVGAGI. This CDR3 is built from 14 residues. V was pared by 7 bases and J by 7 bases, with 7 bases of the junction left unmatched. CDR3 sequence: CASKMGTVNSPLHF. The CDR3, as DNA: TGTGCCAGCAAAATGGGGACAGTGAATTCACCCCTCCACTTT.

V is TRBV9 and J is TRBJ1-2; a possible D gene is TRBD1 (5 bases). The CDR3 is 16 amino acids. Trimming pared 3 bases from V and 6 bases from J, leaving 21 bases between. Germline assignment: CDR1 SGDLS and CDR2 YYNGEE. CDR3 sequence: CASSGIRDLQVDGYTF. CDR3 sequence (DNA): TGTGCCAGCAGCGGAATAAGGGACCTACAGGTAGATGGCTACACCTTC.

The chain carries TRBV7-6 and TRBJ2-2; 8 bases map to TRBD2. Germline loops: CDR1 SGHVS, CDR2 FNYEAQ. V was pared by 3 bases and J by 4 bases, with 7 bases of the junction left unmatched. CDR3 size: 16 residues. Written as DNA, the CDR3 is TGTGCCAGCAGCTTCCGGGGGGGGAGCGGCACCGGGGAGCTGTTTTTT. This translates into CASSFRGGSGTGELFF.

This clone was seen just once. The chain uses TRBV9 and TRBJ2-6; 7 nucleotides align to TRBD1. The V gene's germline CDR1 is SGDLS and CDR2 YYNGEE. This CDR3 contains 16 residues. The J segment lost 0 bases and the V segment lost 6 bases, leaving 6 bases of the junction unmatched. CDR3 in DNA: TGTGCCAGCATGGGACAGCGGAGCTCTGGGGCCAACGTCCTGACTTTC. The encoded protein is CASMGQRSSGANVLTF.

The J gene is TRBJ2-7, the V gene TRBV5-5; D remains unclear. CDR1 and CDR2 (germline): SGHKS, YYEKEE (reference sequence). V dropped 1 base and J dropped 4 bases, with 9 bases sitting between them. The CDR3 is made up of 13 amino acids. CDR3 sequence reads: CASSLSARYEQYF. DNA for the CDR3: TGTGCCAGCAGCTTGAGTGCCAGATACGAGCAGTACTTC.

The V and J genes are TRBV11-3 and TRBJ1-1; no definite D call. The CDR3 has 15 residues. Trimming took off 1 base at V and 4 bases at J, with 13 bases between the two ends. Germline V lookup: CDR1 SGHNT, CDR2 YENEEA. CDR3 in amino acids: CASSLGKGLSTEAFF. The CDR3 DNA sequence: TGTGCCAGCAGCTTAGGCAAGGGTTTGAGCACTGAAGCTTTCTTT.

In DNA form, the CDR3 reads TGTGCCAGCAGTCCAAGACCCACCGGGACAGGGGTAGGCTACACCTTC. Its translation is CASSPRPTGTGVGYTF. This sequence joins TRBV2 and TRBJ1-2; 10 bases are shared with TRBD1. Germline V gene lookup returns CDR1 SNHLY and CDR2 FYNNEI. V trimming: 5 bases; J trimming: 8 bases; junction bases outside the gene matches: 14. This CDR3 is built from 16 residues.

The chain combines TRBV2 with TRBJ1-3; 7 bases align to TRBD1. Germline CDR1 SNHLY, CDR2 FYNNEI. The CDR3 sequence is 14 residues long. V was pared by 7 bases and J by 7 bases, with 10 bases of the junction left unmatched. The CDR3 loop reads CASTADRAGNTIYF. The CDR3 DNA reads TGTGCCAGCACCGCCGACAGGGCCGGGAACACCATATATTTT.

The genes are TRBV13 and TRBJ2-1, with 9 nucleotides matching TRBD2. The CDR3 contains 17 residues. Per germline, CDR1 PRHDT and CDR2 FYEKMQ (reference sequence). V dropped 7 bases and J dropped 9; count of bases not matched to a gene: 19. The CDR3 here is CASTTRGAAGGPGEQFF. The CDR3 DNA reads TGTGCCAGCACCACTCGAGGAGCGGCGGGGGGGCCGGGTGAGCAGTTCTTC. Using reference TRBV13 and TRBJ2-1 for the parts outside the CDR3, the full variable domain is AAGVIQSPRHLIKEKRETATLKCYPIPRHDTVYWYQQGPGQDPQFLISFYEKMQSDKGSIPDRFSAQQFSDYHSELNMSSLELGDSALYFCASTTRGAAGGPGEQFFGPGTRLTVL.

This chain links TRBV27 with TRBJ1-1; no clear D gene. Germline CDR1 and CDR2: MNHEY and SMNVEV (reference sequence). The CDR3 contains 13 residues. V lost 2 bases and J lost 6, with 10 bases in between. The CDR3 coding sequence is TGTGCCAGCAGTTTACGAACCGACGCTGAAGCTTTCTTT. Its translation is CASSLRTDAEAFF.

The chain recombines TRBV7-2 with TRBJ1-2; D is unresolved. Deletions cut 5 bases from V and 4 bases from J, with 20 bases between. Per germline, CDR1 SGHTA and CDR2 FQGNSA. The CDR3 sequence is 16 residues long. CDR3 region: CASSPIGVIHAYGYTF. The DNA for the CDR3 is TGTGCCAGCAGCCCCATCGGGGTAATCCACGCCTATGGCTACACCTTC.

J is TRBJ2-7 and V is TRBV6-5; TRBD1 or TRBD2 may be the D gene (5 bases each). Germline lookup yields CDR1 MNHEY and CDR2 SVGAGI. Deletions cut 0 bases from V and 5 bases from J, with 14 bases between. The CDR3 sequence is 15 residues long. Here the CDR3 reads CASSYSIRGRHEQYF. In nucleotides, the CDR3 is TGTGCCAGCAGTTACTCGATCCGGGGCAGGCACGAGCAGTACTTC.

V usage is TRBV11-1 and J usage is TRBJ2-3, with 13 bases matching TRBD2. The CDR3 contains 16 residues. Germline lookup yields CDR1 SGHAT and CDR2 FQDESV (reference sequence). V was pared by 5 bases and J by 4 bases, with 6 bases of the junction left unmatched. In nucleotides, the CDR3 is TGTGCCAGCAGCCCACTAGCGGGGGGGACCCCAGATACGCAGTATTTT. Translation: CASSPLAGGTPDTQYF.

This chain's CDR3 is CATRGLGGPSEQYF. CDR3 DNA: TGTGCCACCCGGGGGTTGGGGGGACCCTCCGAGCAGTACTTC. The chain carries TRBV6-5 and TRBJ2-7, with D maybe TRBD2 (6 bases). The CDR3 consists of 14 residues. With 10 bases removed from V and 6 bases from J, the gap between germline ends came to 22 bases. Germline CDR1 is MNHEY and CDR2 is SVGAGI.

The V and J genes are TRBV5-6 and TRBJ1-1; D might be TRBD1 (5 bases). Germline CDR1 and CDR2: SGHDT and YYEEEE. V was clipped by 2 bases and J by 0 bases, with 11 bases between them. This CDR3 is 15 amino acids long. The CDR3 sequence is CASSLEGTLNTEAFF. In nucleotides, the CDR3 is TGTGCCAGCAGCTTAGAGGGGACGCTGAACACTGAAGCTTTCTTT.

The rearrangement joins TRBV19 to TRBJ1-2, with a weak D call TRBD1 (6 bases). The CDR3 contains 13 residues. Between the trimmed V and J ends, which lost 9 bases and 0 bases, there was a span of 11 bases. From germline, CDR1 is LNHDA and CDR2 SQIVND (reference sequence). The CDR3 DNA reads as TGTGCCAGCCGTACAGGGACTAACTATGGCTACACCTTC. It specifies CASRTGTNYGYTF.

The CDR3 spells CASSSSGGHLAQYF. CDR3 nucleotide sequence: TGTGCCAGCAGTTCTAGCGGGGGTCACCTGGCCCAGTACTTC. The chain has TRBV7-9 and TRBJ2-5; TRBD2 agrees at 10 bases. Per germline, CDR1 SEHNR and CDR2 FQNEAQ (reference sequence). With 6 bases clipped from V and 9 bases from J, the junction kept 10 bases outside the gene matches. This CDR3 contains 14 residues.

The chain couples TRBV9 to TRBJ1-3; D might be TRBD1 (5 bases). The V end lost 3 bases, the J end lost 10 bases, and 17 bases lay between the germline ends. This CDR3 contains 14 residues. The germline CDR1 and CDR2 sequences are SGDLS and YYNGEE. CDR3 nucleotides: TGTGCCAGCAGCGCAAGGACGGCGGCAGGGACCATATATTTT. Protein product: CASSARTAAGTIYF.

This clone was detected a few times. V is TRBV6-2 or TRBV6-3 and J is TRBJ1-1; D is unclear. V was cut by 4 bases and J by 5 bases, with 8 bases left in between. This CDR3 is 12 amino acids long. Germline assignment: CDR1 MNHEY and CDR2 SVGEGT. CDR3 sequence (DNA): TGTGCCAGCAGTTTCCTCGGAACTGAAGCTTTCTTT. The encoded protein is CASSFLGTEAFF.

The chain links TRBV18 to TRBJ1-1; D may be TRBD1 (6 bases). The V end was cut by 4 bases, the J end by 5 bases, with 14 bases between. Germline values: CDR1 KGHSH, CDR2 LQKENI. The CDR3 consists of 14 residues. Written as DNA, the CDR3 is TGTGCCAGCTCACTCTCGACAGGAAGGACTGAAGCTTTCTTT. Amino acids: CASSLSTGRTEAFF. The full variable domain, with the rest looked up from reference TRBV18 and TRBJ1-1, is NAGVMQNPRHLVRRRGQEARLRCSPMKGHSHVYWYRQLPEEGLKFMVYLQKENIIDESGMPKERFSAEFPKEGPSILRIQQVVRGDSAAYFCASSLSTGRTEAFFGQGTRLTVV.

The rearrangement joins TRBV11-1 to TRBJ1-1, with D unresolved. The germline V and J ends were trimmed by 5 bases and 4 bases, with 20 bases remaining between them. The CDR3 sequence is 16 residues long. CDR1 SGHAT and CDR2 FQDESV come from the germline V gene (reference sequence). The CDR3: CASSAYIIARGTEAFF. The CDR3 bases are TGTGCCAGCAGCGCATACATAATCGCCCGGGGCACTGAAGCTTTCTTT.

J is TRBJ2-1 and V is TRBV7-2; maybe TRBD2 (5 bases). The V gene lost 5 bases and the J gene lost 4 bases, with 15 bases spanning the gap. Germline CDR1 and CDR2: SGHTA and FQGNSA. The CDR3 is 15 amino acids. The CDR3 sequence: CASSPRRQAYNEQFF. The CDR3 nucleotides read TGTGCCAGCAGCCCCAGGAGGCAGGCGTACAATGAGCAGTTCTTC.

The genes are TRBV7-8 and TRBJ2-1; D not resolved. The CDR3 sequence is 16 residues long. V was trimmed by 0 bases and J by 4 bases, leaving 13 bases between them. The germline gives CDR1 SGHVS, CDR2 FQNEAQ. The CDR3 DNA reads as TGTGCCAGCAGCTTAGCGCACCAGTTAATGTACAATGAGCAGTTCTTC. This encodes CASSLAHQLMYNEQFF.

This clone has just a few counts. The chain couples TRBV2 to TRBJ2-7, with D possibly TRBD2 on 6 matching bases. Germline loops: CDR1 SNHLY, CDR2 FYNNEI. The V gene lost 5 bases and the J gene lost 0 bases, with 8 bases spanning the gap. The CDR3 runs 13 residues. The CDR3 DNA reads TGTGCCAGCAGTAGGGACTTCTCCTACGAGCAGTACTTC. Residues: CASSRDFSYEQYF. Combining the CDR3 with reference TRBV2 and TRBJ2-7 gives the whole variable domain EPEVTQTPSHQVTQMGQEVILRCVPISNHLYFYWYRQILGQKVEFLVSFYNNEISEKSEIFDDQFSVERPDGSNFTLKIRSTKLEDSAMYFCASSRDFSYEQYFGPGTRLTVT.

The chain recombines TRBV30 with TRBJ2-5; TRBD1 matches 7 bases. The CDR3 consists of 14 residues. Trimming removed 2 bases from V and 5 bases from J; junction bases left unmatched: 8. From germline, CDR1 is GTSNPN and CDR2 SVGIG (reference sequence). CDR3: CAWSKGDRGETQYF. The CDR3 bases are TGTGCCTGGAGTAAGGGGGACAGAGGGGAGACCCAGTACTTC.

This chain connects TRBV9 to TRBJ1-5; 8 bases fit TRBD1. The CDR3 runs to 15 residues. V trimming: 3 bases; J trimming: 6 bases; junction bases outside the gene matches: 8. Germline V gene lookup returns CDR1 SGDLS and CDR2 YYNGEE. CDR3 DNA: TGTGCCAGCAGCGAGTCAGGGGGCTGGAGTCAGCCCCAGCATTTT. Protein: CASSESGGWSQPQHF.

The CDR3 protein is CSVAKNTEAFF. The DNA for the CDR3 is TGCAGCGTTGCGAAGAACACTGAAGCTTTCTTT. This chain connects TRBV29-1 to TRBJ1-1; the D is unclear. Trimming stripped 4 bases from V and 1 base from J, with 4 bases between. The CDR3 runs to 11 residues. Germline V gene data show CDR1 as SQVTM and CDR2 as ANQGSEA.

The V call is TRBV30, the J call TRBJ2-7; a weak D match, TRBD1 (6 bases). Trimming shortened V by 1 base and J by 3 bases, and 16 bases separated the two germline ends. The CDR3 is made up of 15 amino acids. Germline CDR1 GTSNPN, CDR2 SVGIG (reference sequence). CDR3 protein: CAWSETGQGRYEQYF. For the CDR3, the DNA is TGTGCCTGGAGTGAAACTGGGCAGGGGCGCTACGAGCAGTACTTC.

The chain has TRBV9 and TRBJ1-2; 7 positions agree with TRBD1. Germline CDR1 reads SGDLS; CDR2 reads YYNGEE. The V gene end was trimmed by 2 bases and the J gene end by 13 bases; junction bases not matched to a gene: 17. The CDR3 has 15 amino acids. DNA of the CDR3: TGTGCCAGCAGCGTCCTAGGTGGGGACAGCTCTATTCTCACCTTC. It is translated as CASSVLGGDSSILTF.

The chain combines TRBV30 with TRBJ1-2, with 7 bases matching TRBD1. In germline, CDR1 is GTSNPN, CDR2 SVGIG (reference sequence). The CDR3 covers 11 residues. V gave up 8 bases and J gave up 8 bases; unmatched junction bases: 8. CDR3 in DNA: TGTGCCCGGGGCACAGGGGTCGGCTACACCTTC. Translated, it gives CARGTGVGYTF.

The rearrangement joins TRBV6-1 to TRBJ2-1, with D possibly being TRBD1 (6 bases). Looked up from germline, CDR1 is MNHNS and CDR2 is SASEGT. Trimming took off 3 bases at V and 8 bases at J, with 8 bases between the two ends. The CDR3 length is 12 residues. CDR3 protein: CASSDTGYEQFF. For the CDR3, the DNA is TGTGCCAGCAGTGACACAGGGTATGAGCAGTTCTTC.